The source of this T cell receptor (beta chain) is a study of PD-1 blockade in classical Hodgkin lymphoma. Findings of the study overall: The origin of the repertoire differences remains undefined, with disease activity or prior therapy as possible causes. Healthy donors were reported to have higher baseline TCR diversity than newly diagnosed patients.

Note on this clone: Its antigen is as yet unknown.

V lost 10 bases, J lost 7 bases, and 32 bases lay in between. The CDR3 covers 17 residues. Germline CDR1 reads SGHVT; CDR2 reads SQSDAQ. Time point here: newly diagnosed, previously untreated cHL patient sample. Comparator PBMCs were from newly diagnosed, untreated classical Hodgkin lymphoma. Measured with immunoSEQ multiplex PCR; TCRdb has only the in-frame clones, and not every one. The sample records some 70,000 clones, about 93% being singletons. V usage is TRBV7-4 and J usage is TRBJ2-7; possibly TRBD2 for D (6 bases). The receptor comes from a human donor with classical Hodgkin lymphoma. The sequencing input was peripheral blood mononuclear cells (PBMCs). The DNA for the CDR3 is TGTGCCATCCACTACGAAGAGAGGGAGGACACCACCTGGGAGCAGTACTTC. This sequence encodes CAIHYEEREDTTWEQYF.